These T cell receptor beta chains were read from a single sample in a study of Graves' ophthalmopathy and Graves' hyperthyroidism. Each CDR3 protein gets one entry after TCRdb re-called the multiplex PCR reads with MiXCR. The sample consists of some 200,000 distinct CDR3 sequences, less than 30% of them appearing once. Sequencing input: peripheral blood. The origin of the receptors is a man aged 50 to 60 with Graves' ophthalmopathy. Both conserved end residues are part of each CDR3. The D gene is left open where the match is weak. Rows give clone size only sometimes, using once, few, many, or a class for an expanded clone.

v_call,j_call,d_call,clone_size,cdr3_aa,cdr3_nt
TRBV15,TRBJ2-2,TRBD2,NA,CATSRDRGDGELFF,TGTGCCACCAGCAGAGATCGGGGGGACGGGGAGCTGTTTTTT
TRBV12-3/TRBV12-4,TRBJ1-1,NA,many,CASSKGGADTEAFF,TGTGCCAGCAGTAAAGGTGGGGCTGACACTGAAGCTTTCTTT
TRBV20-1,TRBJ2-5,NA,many,CSAPKGWYQETQYF,TGCAGTGCTCCAAAGGGTTGGTACCAAGAGACCCAGTACTTC
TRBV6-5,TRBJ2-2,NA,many,CASSYPTWGPNTGELFF,TGTGCCAGCAGTTACCCCACGTGGGGCCCGAACACCGGGGAGCTGTTTTTT
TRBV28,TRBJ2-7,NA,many,CATSRRLSYEQYF,TGTGCCACCAGCCGGCGGCTCTCCTACGAGCAGTACTTC
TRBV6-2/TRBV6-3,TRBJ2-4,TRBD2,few,CASRRRTSGDLAKNIQYF,TGTGCCAGCCGAAGAAGGACTAGCGGGGACTTGGCCAAAAACATTCAGTACTTC
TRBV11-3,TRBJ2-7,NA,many,CASSLEDLGSYEQYF,TGTGCCAGCAGCTTAGAGGATCTGGGGAGCTACGAGCAGTACTTC
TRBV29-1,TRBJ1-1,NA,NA,CSVEEAGGANTEAFF,TGCAGCGTTGAAGAAGCGGGAGGGGCGAACACTGAAGCTTTCTTT
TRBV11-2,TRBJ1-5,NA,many,CASSLTGTQDQPQHF,TGTGCCAGCAGCCTTACCGGGACACAAGATCAGCCCCAGCATTTT
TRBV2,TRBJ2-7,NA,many,CASSASMGSLQF,TGTGCCAGCAGCGCTAGTATGGGAAGTTTGCAATTC
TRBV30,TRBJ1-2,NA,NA,CAWSVGASYGYTF,TGTGCCTGGAGTGTTGGGGCCTCCTATGGCTACACCTTC
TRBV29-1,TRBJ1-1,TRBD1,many,CSVGGTVSMNTEAFF,TGCAGCGTAGGCGGGACAGTTTCCATGAACACTGAAGCTTTCTTT
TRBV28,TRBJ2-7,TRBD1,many,CASSFRDSTYEQYF,TGTGCCAGCAGTTTTCGGGACAGCACCTACGAGCAGTACTTC
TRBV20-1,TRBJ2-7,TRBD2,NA,CSASRGGPTYEQYF,TGCAGTGCTTCCCGCGGGGGGCCCACCTACGAGCAGTACTTC
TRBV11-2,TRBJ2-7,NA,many,CASSPGTARREQYF,TGTGCCAGCAGCCCTGGGACGGCGAGACGAGAGCAGTACTTC
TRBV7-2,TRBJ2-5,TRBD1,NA,CASSLLMDRGGKTQYF,TGTGCCAGCAGCTTATTAATGGACAGGGGGGGTAAGACCCAGTACTTC
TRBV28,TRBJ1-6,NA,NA,CASSLGAPLHF,TGTGCCAGCAGTTTGGGGGCACCCCTCCACTTT
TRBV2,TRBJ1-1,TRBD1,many,CASKTGPNTEAFF,TGTGCCAGCAAGACAGGGCCTAACACTGAAGCTTTCTTT
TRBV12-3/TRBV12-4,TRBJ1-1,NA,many,CASRPGGTEAFF,TGTGCCAGCAGACCTGGGGGCACTGAAGCTTTCTTT
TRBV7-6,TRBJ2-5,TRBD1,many,CASSFNRGEETQYF,TGTGCCAGCAGCTTCAACAGGGGTGAAGAGACCCAGTACTTC
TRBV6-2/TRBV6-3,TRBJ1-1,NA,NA,CASSSVVDTEAFF,TGTGCCAGCAGCTCAGTGGTGGACACTGAAGCTTTCTTT
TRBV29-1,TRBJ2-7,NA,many,CSVGDTGYEQYF,TGCAGCGTTGGAGACACGGGCTACGAGCAGTACTTC
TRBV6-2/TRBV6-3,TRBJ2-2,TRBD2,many,CASSSLAGGATGELFF,TGTGCCAGCAGTTCCCTAGCGGGAGGAGCCACCGGGGAGCTGTTTTTT
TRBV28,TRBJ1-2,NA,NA,CASRGGTGDGYTF,TGTGCCAGCAGGGGGGGCACCGGGGATGGCTACACCTTC
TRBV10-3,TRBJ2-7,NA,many,CAISVVGASEQYF,TGTGCCATCAGTGTAGTGGGAGCGAGCGAGCAGTACTTC
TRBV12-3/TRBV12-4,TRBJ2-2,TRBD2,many,CASTLTSKGGELFF,TGTGCCAGCACCCTGACTAGCAAGGGCGGGGAGCTGTTTTTT
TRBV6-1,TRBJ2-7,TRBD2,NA,CASSMIAGGAYEQYF,TGTGCCAGCAGCATGATAGCGGGAGGTGCCTACGAGCAGTACTTC
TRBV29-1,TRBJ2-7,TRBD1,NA,CSASGTGSSYEQYF,TGCAGCGCTTCCGGGACAGGGTCTTCCTACGAGCAGTACTTC
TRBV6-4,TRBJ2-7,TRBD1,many,CASRRSDSGTGGAWPPSEQYF,TGTGCCAGCCGGCGGTCGGACTCCGGGACAGGGGGCGCTTGGCCCCCCAGCGAGCAGTACTTC
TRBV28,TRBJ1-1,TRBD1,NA,CASSDRGRPRNTEAFF,TGTGCCAGCAGTGACAGGGGGCGTCCCAGGAACACTGAAGCTTTCTTT
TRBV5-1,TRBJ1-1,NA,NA,CASSLRPANTEAFF,TGCGCCAGCAGCTTGCGTCCGGCGAACACTGAAGCTTTCTTT
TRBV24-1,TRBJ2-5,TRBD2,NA,CATTSGGGETQYF,TGTGCCACTACGAGCGGGGGAGGAGAGACCCAGTACTTC
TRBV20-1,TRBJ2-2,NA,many,CSAREPSQGNQGTGELFF,TGCAGTGCTAGAGAACCTAGCCAGGGGAACCAAGGCACCGGGGAGCTGTTTTTT
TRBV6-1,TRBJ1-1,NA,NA,CASSQGPTGPNTEAFF,TGTGCCAGCAGTCAAGGACCCACAGGGCCAAACACTGAAGCTTTCTTT
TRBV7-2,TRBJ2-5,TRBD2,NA,CASSFKAGPEETQYF,TGTGCCAGCAGCTTCAAAGCGGGACCGGAAGAGACCCAGTACTTC
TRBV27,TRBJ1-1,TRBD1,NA,CASSTDRGLQAFF,TGTGCCAGCAGTACGGACAGGGGGCTTCAAGCTTTCTTT
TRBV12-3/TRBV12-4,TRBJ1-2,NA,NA,CASTLEAGGYTF,TGTGCCAGCACTTTGGAGGCTGGAGGCTACACCTTC
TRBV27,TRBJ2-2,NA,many,CASRDHNTGELFF,TGTGCCAGCAGGGACCACAACACCGGGGAGCTGTTTTTT
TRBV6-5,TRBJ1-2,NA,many,CASSYRGSLTYGYTF,TGTGCCAGCAGTTACAGGGGGTCCTTAACCTATGGCTACACCTTC
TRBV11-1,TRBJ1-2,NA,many,CASSVKAGAHNYGYTF,TGTGCCAGCAGCGTTAAAGCAGGGGCTCATAACTATGGCTACACCTTC
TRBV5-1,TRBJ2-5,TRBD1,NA,CASSRDRVLETQYF,TGCGCCAGCAGCCGGGACAGGGTTTTGGAGACCCAGTACTTC
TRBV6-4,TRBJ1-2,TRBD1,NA,CASRPDRGQVYGYTF,TGTGCCAGCAGGCCCGACAGGGGGCAAGTTTATGGCTACACCTTC
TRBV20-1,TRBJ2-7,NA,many,CSARELRSDEQYF,TGCAGTGCTAGAGAGTTACGATCCGACGAGCAGTACTTC
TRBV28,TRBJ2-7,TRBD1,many,CASRPGQGDEQYF,TGTGCCAGCAGGCCTGGACAGGGGGACGAGCAGTACTTC
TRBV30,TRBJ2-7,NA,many,CAWSVTSHEQYF,TGTGCCTGGAGTGTAACCAGTCACGAGCAGTACTTC
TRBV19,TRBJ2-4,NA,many,CASSEIGPRDIQYF,TGTGCCAGTAGTGAGATCGGGCCTCGGGACATTCAGTACTTC
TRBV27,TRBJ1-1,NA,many,CASSPLAGMATEAFF,TGTGCCAGCAGCCCTTTGGCAGGGATGGCCACTGAAGCTTTCTTT
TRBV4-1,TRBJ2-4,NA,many,CASSQDPERNIQYF,TGCGCCAGCAGCCAAGATCCAGAACGGAACATTCAGTACTTC
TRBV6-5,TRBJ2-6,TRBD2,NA,CASRLSGTSGGLTF,TGTGCCAGCAGGTTATCCGGGACTAGCGGGGGGCTCACTTTC
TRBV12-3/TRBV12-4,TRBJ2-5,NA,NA,CASTRGGTNQETQYF,TGTGCCAGCACCCGCGGTGGGACAAACCAAGAGACCCAGTACTTC
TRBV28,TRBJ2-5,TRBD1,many,CASSTGGLETQYF,TGTGCCAGCAGCACAGGGGGCTTGGAGACCCAGTACTTC
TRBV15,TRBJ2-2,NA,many,CATSRGDYRNTGELFF,TGTGCCACCAGCAGAGGAGACTACAGGAACACCGGGGAGCTGTTTTTT
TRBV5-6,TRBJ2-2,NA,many,CASSLYAGRRTGELFF,TGTGCCAGCAGCTTGTATGCGGGACGACGTACCGGGGAGCTGTTTTTT
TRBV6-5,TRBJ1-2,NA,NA,CASSYNRENYGYTF,TGTGCCAGCAGTTACAACAGGGAGAACTATGGCTACACCTTC
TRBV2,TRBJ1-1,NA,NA,CASSPSMNTEAFF,TGTGCCAGCAGTCCGTCGATGAACACTGAAGCTTTCTTT
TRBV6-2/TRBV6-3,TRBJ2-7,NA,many,CASSLSAAPIYEQYF,TGTGCCAGCAGTTTAAGCGCCGCTCCGATTTACGAGCAGTACTTC